This T cell receptor beta chain was recovered during a study of T cells in tuberculosis. This CDR3 is 14 amino acids long. Germline V CDR1 and CDR2: ENHRY, SYGVKD. With V trimmed by 10 bases and J by 3 bases, 11 bases remained unmatched. The data were produced by immunoSEQ multiplex PCR, yet TCRdb's version contains in-frame clones alone and is incomplete. The sample includes 30,000 or so clones, around 86% of them seen just once. Documented time point: new active TB diagnosis, blood taken before or within 7 days of starting treatment. Study outcomes and limitations: Active tuberculosis alpha repertoires lay closer to GMM-specific TCRs than controls'.

As to this clone: Its antigen remains unknown.

The chain recombines TRBV10-3 with TRBJ1-2, with 7 bases fitting TRBD1. The clonotype was recovered from an adult with tuberculosis. Sequencing was performed on PBMCs, taken at tuberculosis diagnosis. This CDR3 is CATRRDRRDYGYTF. DNA of the CDR3: TGTGCCACACGAAGGGACAGACGAGACTATGGCTACACCTTC.